This record covers a single T cell receptor beta chain. TCRdb redid the calling of the RACE reads with MiXCR, one entry per CDR3 protein. Counted here are some 170,000 distinct CDR3 sequences, 25% to 30% occurring once; the ten biggest clones make up under 2.5%. This specimen comes from a study of human T cells and chemical hapten exposure. The V segment lost 2 bases and the J segment 6 bases; nucleotides outside the gene matches: 10. The CDR3 covers 17 residues. Germline V CDR1 and CDR2: MGHRA, YSYEKL. The time point: patch test 3, about 24 weeks after DPC sensitization. Treatment reported: therapeutic diphenylcyclopropenone sensitization with weekly scalp DPC.

The TCR originated in a woman between 18 and 29 years old with alopecia areata. Some clones in this sample may be carry-over from other donors' samples. The chain uses TRBV4-1 and TRBJ2-4, with 10 bases matching TRBD1. The specimen comprised whole blood, sampled in connection with sensitization to the hapten diphenylcyclopropenone (DPC). The CDR3 reads CASSQTPGTGVGNIQYF. In DNA, the CDR3 is TGCGCCAGCAGCCAAACACCCGGGACAGGGGTTGGAAACATTCAGTACTTC.